This T cell receptor beta chain is from a study of radiotherapy plus CTLA-4 blockade in lung cancer. CDR3 length: 16 amino acids. V lost 5 bases and J lost 2; bases outside the gene matches: 12. Germline V lookup: CDR1 PRHDT, CDR2 FYEKMQ (reference sequence). Focal radiation was given together with CTLA-4 blockade (ipilimumab) to patients with chemo-refractory metastatic non-small-cell lung cancer. As for this clone: Its antigen remains unknown.

Assay used: immunoSEQ multiplex PCR; TCRdb lists only in-frame clones, some missing. The sample contains 60,000 to 70,000 clones, approximately 80% of which appear only once. Study-wide points: TCR clones of tumor origin grew in blood after radiotherapy plus ipilimumab.

This material consisted of peripheral blood, taken from a patient treated with radiotherapy plus ipilimumab. The origin of this receptor is a human donor with non-small cell lung cancer who had a partial response to radiotherapy plus ipilimumab. The chain is built from TRBV13 and TRBJ2-7; 7 bases align to TRBD1. DNA of the CDR3: TGTGCCAGCAGCGCGACAGGGTCGGGGCTGGCCTACGAGCAGTACTTC. This translates into CASSATGSGLAYEQYF.